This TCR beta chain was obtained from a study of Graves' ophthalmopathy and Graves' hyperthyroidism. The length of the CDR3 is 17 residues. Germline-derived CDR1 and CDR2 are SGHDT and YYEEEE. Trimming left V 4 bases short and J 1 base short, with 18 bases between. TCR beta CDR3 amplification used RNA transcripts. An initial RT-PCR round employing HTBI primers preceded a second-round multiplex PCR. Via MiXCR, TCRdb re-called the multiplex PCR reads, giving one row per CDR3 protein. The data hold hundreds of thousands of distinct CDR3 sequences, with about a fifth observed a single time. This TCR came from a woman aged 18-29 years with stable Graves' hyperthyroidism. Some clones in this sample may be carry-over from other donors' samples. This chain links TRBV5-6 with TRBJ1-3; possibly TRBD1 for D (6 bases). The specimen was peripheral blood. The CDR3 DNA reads TGTGCCAGCAGCCTGGAACAGGGTTTAGGATCTGGAAACACCATATATTTT. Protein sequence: CASSLEQGLGSGNTIYF.